This TCR beta chain was identified in a study of blood T cell repertoires in COVID-19. Sequenced by immunoSEQ multiplex PCR; TCRdb stores in-frame clones only, minus some. The sample lists 96,000 or so clones, 81% occurring once. The V gene lost 5 bases and the J gene lost 0 bases, with 7 bases spanning the gap. This CDR3 is 13 amino acids long. Germline CDR1 is MNHEY and CDR2 is SVGAGI. The sequenced material came from peripheral blood. This clonotype was obtained from an older man with COVID-19, enrolled during active disease. J is TRBJ1-1 and V is TRBV6-5; D is undetermined. CDR3 DNA sequence: TGTGCCAGCAGTCAGCAGGTGAACACTGAAGCTTTCTTT. Its translation is CASSQQVNTEAFF.